One sample yielded the 15 T cell receptor beta chains listed below, sequenced in a study of OX40 agonist ivuxolimab in advanced cancers. Clones were read by immunoSEQ multiplex PCR, and TCRdb kept only the in-frame ones, dropping some. The sample lists about 17,000 clones, about three quarters occurring once. The sample here was CD4+ or CD8+ T cells sorted from blood, taken in a trial of the OX40 agonist ivuxolimab. The receptors stem from an adult with an advanced solid tumor such as melanoma, head and neck, liver or kidney cancer.

The V gene is TRBV4-1, the J gene TRBJ2-3; 13 bases line up with TRBD2. V lost 1 base, J lost 3 bases, and 1 base stayed unmatched. Germline CDR1 and CDR2: MGHRA and YSYEKL. The CDR3 spans 16 residues. The CDR3 nucleotides are TGCGCCAGCAGCCAAGTACTAGCGGGAGGGACAGATACGCAGTATTTT. This translates into CASSQVLAGGTDTQYF.

This clone was detected only a few times. The chain employs TRBV25-1 and TRBJ2-1, with 10 bases identical to TRBD2. J was trimmed by 5 bases and V by 5 bases; bases with no gene match: 6. This CDR3 has 15 residues. CDR1 MGHDK and CDR2 SYGVNS come from the germline V gene. In DNA, the CDR3 is TGTGCCAGCAGTCCCCCTAGCGGGAGAAACAATGAGCAGTTCTTC. It translates to CASSPPSGRNNEQFF.

The chain uses TRBV9 and TRBJ1-2; D is uncertain. The ends were cut back, 0 bases at V and 2 bases at J, with 8 bases in the middle. The CDR3 has 14 amino acids. Germline assignment: CDR1 SGDLS and CDR2 YYNGEE. CDR3 loop: CASSVVEGNYGYTF. The CDR3 nucleotides are TGTGCCAGCAGCGTAGTGGAGGGAAACTATGGCTACACCTTC.

This clone ranks as medium-sized. V and J are TRBV2 and TRBJ2-7, with D unclear. The germline V gene has CDR1 SNHLY and CDR2 FYNNEI. Trimming stripped 5 bases from V and 7 bases from J, with 15 bases between. The CDR3 totals 13 residues. This CDR3 reads CASSPAWGREQYF. CDR3 DNA sequence: TGTGCCAGCAGTCCCGCGTGGGGTCGGGAGCAGTACTTC.

The chain couples TRBV27 to TRBJ1-4; no clear D. Germline V gives CDR1 MNHEY, CDR2 SMNVEV (reference sequence). V lost 5 bases, J lost 0 bases, and 16 bases lay in between. The CDR3 extends over 17 amino acids. CDR3 DNA: TGTGCCAGCAGTCCCTTGGCAGCAACAGCAACTAATGAAAAACTGTTTTTT. Amino acids: CASSPLAATATNEKLFF.

This clone was observed a few times. The V gene is TRBV11-3, the J gene TRBJ2-2; 9 nucleotides line up with TRBD2. The trim removed 1 base at V and 2 bases at J, leaving 5 bases unmatched. CDR1 is SGHNT, CDR2 YENEEA, per germline. This CDR3 spans 17 amino acids. The CDR3 reads CASSLARGLANTGELFF. CDR3 DNA: TGTGCCAGCAGCTTAGCCAGGGGACTAGCCAACACCGGGGAGCTGTTTTTT.

The chain joins TRBV9 to TRBJ2-3; 12 nucleotides align to TRBD1. CDR1 and CDR2 (germline): SGDLS, YYNGEE. The CDR3 totals 16 residues. V was clipped by 4 bases and J by 4 bases; unmatched bases: 7. CDR3 in DNA: TGTGCCAGCAGCCAACGGGACAGGGGGCTGGCAGATACGCAGTATTTT. Encoded protein: CASSQRDRGLADTQYF.

The chain has TRBV6-5 and TRBJ2-1; tentatively, D is TRBD1 (5 bases). This CDR3 spans 14 amino acids. Germline lookup yields CDR1 MNHEY and CDR2 SVGAGI. V was cut by 6 bases and J by 0 bases, with 9 bases left in between. CDR3 nucleotide sequence: TGTGCCAGCAGGAGACAGCCCTCCTACAATGAGCAGTTCTTC. Protein: CASRRQPSYNEQFF.

This chain connects TRBV9 to TRBJ2-7, with D possibly TRBD1 on 6 matching bases. V lost 0 bases and J lost 0, with 10 bases in between. Germline CDR1 is SGDLS and CDR2 is YYNGEE. This CDR3 is 15 amino acids long. CDR3 region: CASSVGGHPSYEQYF. As DNA, the CDR3 is TGTGCCAGCAGCGTAGGGGGACATCCCTCCTACGAGCAGTACTTC.

The chain combines TRBV5-1 with TRBJ2-1; D is undetermined. Trimming took 0 bases from V and 5 from J, leaving 6 bases between them. The V gene's germline CDR1 is SGHRS and CDR2 YFSETQ. This CDR3 has 13 amino acids. CDR3 amino acids: CASSLATDNEQFF. The CDR3 DNA is TGCGCCAGCAGCTTGGCCACAGACAATGAGCAGTTCTTC.

J is TRBJ2-1 and V is TRBV6-5; D perhaps matches TRBD2 (6 bases). The germline CDR1 and CDR2 sequences are MNHEY and SVGAGI. The V end was cut by 3 bases, the J end by 6 bases, with 15 bases between. The CDR3 is made up of 15 amino acids. The CDR3, as DNA: TGTGCCAGCAGTTATTCCCCCGGGAGATTCAATGAGCAGTTCTTC. This translates into CASSYSPGRFNEQFF.

The chain couples TRBV7-3 to TRBJ2-3; the match to TRBD2 covers 11 bases. The V gene's germline CDR1 is SGHTA and CDR2 FQGTGA. Trimming took 5 bases from V and 6 from J; bases not matched to a gene: 4. CDR3 length equals 14 residues. CDR3: CASSTGLAGDTQYF. CDR3 DNA: TGTGCCAGCAGCACTGGACTAGCGGGCGATACGCAGTATTTT. Combining the CDR3 with reference TRBV7-3 and TRBJ2-3 gives the whole variable domain GAGVSQTPSNKVTEKGKYVELRCDPISGHTALYWYRQSLGQGPEFLIYFQGTGAADDSGLPNDRFFAVRPEGSVSTLKIQRTERGDSAVYLCASSTGLAGDTQYFGPGTRLTVL.

CDR3 in DNA: TGTGCCAGCAGTTTGGGACATTCCTACAATGAGCAGTTCTTC. It translates to CASSLGHSYNEQFF. The chain is built from TRBV27 and TRBJ2-1; possibly TRBD1 for D (6 bases). V shed 3 bases and J shed 1 base, with 7 bases lying between them. CDR1 and CDR2 (germline): MNHEY, SMNVEV (reference sequence). This CDR3 spans 14 amino acids.

The chain joins TRBV27 to TRBJ1-4, with a possible D match to TRBD1 (6 bases). CDR1 MNHEY and CDR2 SMNVEV come from the germline V gene (reference sequence). The V and J ends lost 7 bases and 9 bases respectively, with 15 bases between them. The length of the CDR3 is 13 residues. CDR3 sequence: CASTLRGGQKLFF. The DNA for the CDR3 is TGTGCCAGCACCCTGCGGGGGGGCCAAAAACTGTTTTTT.

The V and J genes are TRBV6-1 and TRBJ2-1, with 14 bases aligning to TRBD2. J gave up 0 bases and V 4 bases, and 2 bases lay outside the gene matches. In germline, CDR1 is MNHNS, CDR2 SASEGT. The CDR3 has 17 amino acids. The CDR3 DNA follows: TGTGCCAGCAGTGGACTAGCGGGGGGGCCCTCCTACAATGAGCAGTTCTTC. Amino acids: CASSGLAGGPSYNEQFF.